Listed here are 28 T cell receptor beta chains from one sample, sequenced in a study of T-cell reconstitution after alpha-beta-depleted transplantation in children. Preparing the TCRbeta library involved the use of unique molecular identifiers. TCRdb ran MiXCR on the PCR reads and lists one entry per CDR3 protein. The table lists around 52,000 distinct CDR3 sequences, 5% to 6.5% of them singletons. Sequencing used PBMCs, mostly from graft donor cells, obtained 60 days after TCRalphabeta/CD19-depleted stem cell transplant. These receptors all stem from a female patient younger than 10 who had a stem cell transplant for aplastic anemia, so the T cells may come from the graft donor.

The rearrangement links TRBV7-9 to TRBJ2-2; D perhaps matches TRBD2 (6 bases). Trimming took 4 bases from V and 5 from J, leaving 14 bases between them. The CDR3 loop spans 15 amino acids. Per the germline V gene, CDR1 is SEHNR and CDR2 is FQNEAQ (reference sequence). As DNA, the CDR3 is TGTGCCAGCAGCTCAGCTAGCGTGGGAACCGGGGAGCTGTTTTTT. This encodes CASSSASVGTGELFF.

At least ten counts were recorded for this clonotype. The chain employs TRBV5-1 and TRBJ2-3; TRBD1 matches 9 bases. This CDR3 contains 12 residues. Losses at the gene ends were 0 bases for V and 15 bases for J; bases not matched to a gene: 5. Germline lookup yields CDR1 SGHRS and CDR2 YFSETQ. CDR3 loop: CASSLETGGDYF. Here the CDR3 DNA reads TGCGCCAGCAGCTTGGAGACAGGGGGAGACTATTTT.

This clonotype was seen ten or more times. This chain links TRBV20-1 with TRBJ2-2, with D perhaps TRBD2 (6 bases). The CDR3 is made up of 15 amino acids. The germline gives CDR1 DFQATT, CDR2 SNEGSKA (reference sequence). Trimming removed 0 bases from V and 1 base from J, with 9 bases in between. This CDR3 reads CSAREGLRNTGELFF. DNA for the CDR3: TGCAGTGCTAGAGAGGGACTGCGGAACACCGGGGAGCTGTTTTTT.

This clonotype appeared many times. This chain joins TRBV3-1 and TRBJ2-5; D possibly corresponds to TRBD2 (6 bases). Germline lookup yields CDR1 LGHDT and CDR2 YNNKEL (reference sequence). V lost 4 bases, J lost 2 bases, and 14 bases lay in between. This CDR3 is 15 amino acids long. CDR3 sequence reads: CASSLRLGGQETQYF. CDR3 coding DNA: TGTGCCAGCAGCCTCCGCCTCGGGGGTCAAGAGACCCAGTACTTC.

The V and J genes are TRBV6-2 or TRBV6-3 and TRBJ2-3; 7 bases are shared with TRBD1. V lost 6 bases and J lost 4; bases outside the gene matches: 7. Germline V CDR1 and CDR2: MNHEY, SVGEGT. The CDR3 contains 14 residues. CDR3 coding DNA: TGTGCCAGCAGAACCCGGGACAGTTCAGATACGCAGTATTTT. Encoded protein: CASRTRDSSDTQYF.

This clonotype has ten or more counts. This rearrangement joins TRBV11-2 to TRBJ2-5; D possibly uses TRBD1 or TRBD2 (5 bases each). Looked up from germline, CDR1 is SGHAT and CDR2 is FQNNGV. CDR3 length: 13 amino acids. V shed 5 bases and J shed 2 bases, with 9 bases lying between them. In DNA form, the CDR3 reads TGTGCCAGCAGCCCAGGGACGCAAGAGACCCAGTACTTC. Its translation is CASSPGTQETQYF.

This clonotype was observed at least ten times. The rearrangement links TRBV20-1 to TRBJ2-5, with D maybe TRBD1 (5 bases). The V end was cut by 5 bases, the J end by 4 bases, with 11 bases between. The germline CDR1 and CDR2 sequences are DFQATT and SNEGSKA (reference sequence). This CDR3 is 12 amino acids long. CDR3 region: CSARGTGETQYF. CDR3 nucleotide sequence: TGCAGTGCTCGTGGTACAGGAGAGACCCAGTACTTC.

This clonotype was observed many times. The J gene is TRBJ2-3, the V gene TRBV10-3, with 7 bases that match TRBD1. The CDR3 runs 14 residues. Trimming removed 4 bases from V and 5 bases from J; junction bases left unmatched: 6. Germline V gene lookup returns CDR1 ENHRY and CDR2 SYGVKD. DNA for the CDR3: TGTGCCATCAGTGGGGGACAGTTTGGAGATACGCAGTATTTT. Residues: CAISGGQFGDTQYF.

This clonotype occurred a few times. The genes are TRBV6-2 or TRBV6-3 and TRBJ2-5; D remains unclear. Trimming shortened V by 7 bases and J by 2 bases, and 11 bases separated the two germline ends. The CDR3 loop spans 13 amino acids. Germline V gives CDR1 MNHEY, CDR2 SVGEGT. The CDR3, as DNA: TGTGCCAGCAACGCCGCGCCACAAGAGACCCAGTACTTC. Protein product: CASNAAPQETQYF.

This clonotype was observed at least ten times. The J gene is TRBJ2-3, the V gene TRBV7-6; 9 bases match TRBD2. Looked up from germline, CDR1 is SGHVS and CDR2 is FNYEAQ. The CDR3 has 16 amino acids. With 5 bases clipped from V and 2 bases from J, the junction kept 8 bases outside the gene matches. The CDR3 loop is CASSPGTSLFTDTQYF. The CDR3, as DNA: TGTGCCAGCAGCCCTGGGACTAGCTTGTTCACAGATACGCAGTATTTT.

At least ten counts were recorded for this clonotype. The CDR3 DNA is TGCGCCAGCAGCCAAGAGGACAGGGCCTACAATGAGCAGTTCTTC. This encodes CASSQEDRAYNEQFF. The chain is built from TRBV4-1 and TRBJ2-1; TRBD1 aligns across 8 bases. The V gene end was trimmed by 0 bases and the J gene end by 2 bases; junction bases not matched to a gene: 0. Per germline, CDR1 MGHRA and CDR2 YSYEKL. The CDR3 totals 15 residues.

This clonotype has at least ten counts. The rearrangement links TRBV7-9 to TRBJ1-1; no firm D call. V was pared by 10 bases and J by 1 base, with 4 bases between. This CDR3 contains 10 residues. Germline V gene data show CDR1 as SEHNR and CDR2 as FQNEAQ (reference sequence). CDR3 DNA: TGTGCCACAGGGAACACTGAAGCTTTCTTT. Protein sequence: CATGNTEAFF.

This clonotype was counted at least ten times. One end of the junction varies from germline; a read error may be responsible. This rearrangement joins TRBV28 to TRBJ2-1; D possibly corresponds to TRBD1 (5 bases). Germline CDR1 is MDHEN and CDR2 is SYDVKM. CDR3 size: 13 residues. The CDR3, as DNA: TGTGCCAGCAGTGCCCCTGGGGTGGAAATAGACAGATTC. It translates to CASSAPGVEIDRF.

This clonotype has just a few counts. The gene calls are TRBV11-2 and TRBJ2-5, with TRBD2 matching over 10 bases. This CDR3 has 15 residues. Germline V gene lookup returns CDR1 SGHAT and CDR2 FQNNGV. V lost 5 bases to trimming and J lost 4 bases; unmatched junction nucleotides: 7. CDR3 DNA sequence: TGTGCCAGCAGCCTACTAGCGGGAATGGGAGAGACCCAGTACTTC. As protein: CASSLLAGMGETQYF.

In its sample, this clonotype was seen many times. The CDR3 loop reads CASSPFGGPVEQYF. CDR3 nucleotide sequence: TGTGCCAGCAGCCCATTCGGGGGTCCTGTAGAGCAGTACTTC. The rearrangement uses TRBV7-9 and TRBJ2-7; possible D gene TRBD2, 6 bases. The V end lost 5 bases, the J end lost 7 bases, and 18 bases lay between the germline ends. The CDR3 extends over 14 amino acids. Germline V gives CDR1 SEHNR, CDR2 FQNEAQ (reference sequence). The full variable domain, rest sourced from reference TRBV7-9 and TRBJ2-7, is DTGVSQNPRHKITKRGQNVTFRCDPISEHNRLYWYRQTLGQGPEFLTYFQNEAQLEKSRLLSDRFSAERPKGSFSTLEIQRTEQGDSAMYLCASSPFGGPVEQYFGPGTRLTVT.

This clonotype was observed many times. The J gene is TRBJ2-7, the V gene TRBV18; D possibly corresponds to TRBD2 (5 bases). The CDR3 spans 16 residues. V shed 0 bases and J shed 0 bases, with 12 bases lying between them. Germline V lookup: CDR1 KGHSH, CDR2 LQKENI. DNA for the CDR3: TGTGCCAGCTCACCACCGAACGGGGATAGCTCCTACGAGCAGTACTTC. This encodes CASSPPNGDSSYEQYF.

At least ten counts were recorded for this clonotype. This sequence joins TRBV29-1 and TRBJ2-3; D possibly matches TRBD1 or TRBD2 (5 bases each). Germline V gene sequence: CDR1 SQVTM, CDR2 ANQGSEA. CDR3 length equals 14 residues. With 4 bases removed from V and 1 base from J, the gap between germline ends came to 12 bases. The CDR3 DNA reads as TGCAGCGTTGGACAGCGGTGGGGCACAGATACGCAGTATTTT. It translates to CSVGQRWGTDTQYF.

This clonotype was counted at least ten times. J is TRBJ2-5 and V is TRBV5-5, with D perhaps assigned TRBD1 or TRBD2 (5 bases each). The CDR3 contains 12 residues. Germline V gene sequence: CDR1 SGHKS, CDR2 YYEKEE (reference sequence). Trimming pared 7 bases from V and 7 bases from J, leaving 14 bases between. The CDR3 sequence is CASSQDGGTQYF. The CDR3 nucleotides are TGTGCCAGCTCCCAGGATGGGGGGACCCAGTACTTC.

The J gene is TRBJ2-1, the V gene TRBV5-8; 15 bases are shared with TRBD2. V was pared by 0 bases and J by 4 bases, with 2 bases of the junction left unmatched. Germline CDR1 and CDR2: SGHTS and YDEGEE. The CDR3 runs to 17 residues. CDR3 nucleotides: TGTGCCAGCAGCTTGGCCGGACTAGCGGGAGGGTACAATGAGCAGTTCTTC. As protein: CASSLAGLAGGYNEQFF.

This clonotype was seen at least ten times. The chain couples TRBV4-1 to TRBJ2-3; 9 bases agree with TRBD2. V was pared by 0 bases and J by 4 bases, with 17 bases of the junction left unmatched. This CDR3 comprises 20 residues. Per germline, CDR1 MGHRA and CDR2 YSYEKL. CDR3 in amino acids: CASSQEGRASGTPKSDTQYF. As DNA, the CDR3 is TGCGCCAGCAGCCAAGAAGGCAGGGCTAGCGGGACCCCTAAATCAGATACGCAGTATTTT.

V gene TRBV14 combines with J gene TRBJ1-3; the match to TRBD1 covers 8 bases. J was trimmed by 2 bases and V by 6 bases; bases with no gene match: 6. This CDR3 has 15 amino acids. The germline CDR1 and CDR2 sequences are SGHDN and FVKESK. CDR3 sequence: CASSPTGGPGNTIYF. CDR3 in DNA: TGTGCCAGCAGTCCTACAGGGGGACCTGGAAACACCATATATTTT.

CDR3 sequence (DNA): TGTGCCAGCAGCATCCTGGCGGGGGCCTTCCCAGATACGCAGTATTTT. Protein: CASSILAGAFPDTQYF. This chain links TRBV7-2 with TRBJ2-3; perhaps TRBD2 as D (7 bases). The CDR3 has 16 residues. The germline CDR1 and CDR2 sequences are SGHTA and FQGNSA. V was pared by 5 bases and J by 4 bases, with 19 bases between.

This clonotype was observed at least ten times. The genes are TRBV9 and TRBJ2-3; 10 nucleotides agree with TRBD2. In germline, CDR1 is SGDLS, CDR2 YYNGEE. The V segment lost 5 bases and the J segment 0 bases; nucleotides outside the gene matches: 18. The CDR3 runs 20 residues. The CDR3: CASSLGASGSPGFSTDTQYF. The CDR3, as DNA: TGTGCCAGCAGTCTTGGGGCTAGCGGGAGTCCGGGGTTTAGCACAGATACGCAGTATTTT.

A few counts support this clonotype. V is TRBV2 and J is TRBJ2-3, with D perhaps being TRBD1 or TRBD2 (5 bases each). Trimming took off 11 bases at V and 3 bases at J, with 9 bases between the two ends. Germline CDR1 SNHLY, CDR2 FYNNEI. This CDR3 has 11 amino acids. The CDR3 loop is CARGRTDTQYF. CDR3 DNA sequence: TGTGCCCGGGGCCGGACAGATACGCAGTATTTT.

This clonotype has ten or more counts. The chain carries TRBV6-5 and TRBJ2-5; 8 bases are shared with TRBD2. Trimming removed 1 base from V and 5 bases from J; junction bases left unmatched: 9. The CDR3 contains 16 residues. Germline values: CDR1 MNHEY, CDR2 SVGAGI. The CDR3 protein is CASSYLIAGKKETQYF. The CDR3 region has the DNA TGTGCCAGCAGTTACTTGATAGCGGGGAAGAAGGAGACCCAGTACTTC.

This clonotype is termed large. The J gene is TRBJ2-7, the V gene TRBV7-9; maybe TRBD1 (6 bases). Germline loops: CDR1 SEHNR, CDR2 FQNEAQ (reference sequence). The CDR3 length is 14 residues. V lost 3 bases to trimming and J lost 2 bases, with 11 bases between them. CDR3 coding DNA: TGTGCCAGCAGCTTGACAGGAAAGACCTACGAGCAGTACGTC. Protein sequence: CASSLTGKTYEQYV.

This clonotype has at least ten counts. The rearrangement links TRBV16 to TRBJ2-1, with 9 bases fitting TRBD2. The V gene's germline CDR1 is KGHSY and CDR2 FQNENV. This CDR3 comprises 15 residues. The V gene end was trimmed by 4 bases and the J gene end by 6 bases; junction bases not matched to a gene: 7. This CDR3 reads CASSPASTSGNEQFF. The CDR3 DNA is TGTGCCAGCAGCCCGGCCTCGACTAGCGGCAATGAGCAGTTCTTC.

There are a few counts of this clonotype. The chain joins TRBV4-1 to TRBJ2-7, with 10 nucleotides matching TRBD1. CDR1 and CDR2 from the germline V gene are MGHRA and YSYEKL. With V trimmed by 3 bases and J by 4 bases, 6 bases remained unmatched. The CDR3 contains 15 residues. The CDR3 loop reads CASSQAGQGMYEQYF. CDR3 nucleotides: TGCGCCAGCAGCCAGGCGGGACAGGGGATGTACGAGCAGTACTTC.